This is a list of T cell receptor beta chains from one sample in a study of OX40 agonist ivuxolimab in advanced cancers. Clones were read by immunoSEQ multiplex PCR, and TCRdb kept only the in-frame ones, dropping some. The sample consists of 35,000 or so clones, approximately 78% of them appearing once. The specimen comprised CD4+ or CD8+ T cells sorted from blood, sampled in a trial of the OX40 agonist ivuxolimab. The receptors here all came from an adult with an advanced solid tumor such as melanoma, head and neck, liver or kidney cancer. Both conserved end residues are part of each CDR3. Fields, in order: D gene, clone size, J gene, V gene, CDR3 DNA, CDR3 protein. A D gene is named only where the DNA matches it firmly. Size is stated for part of the rows, as once, few or many counts, or as a class when the clone is expanded.

.,.,TRBJ1-3,TRBV29-1,TGCAGCGTTGACGGTAACTCTGGAAACACCATATATTTT,CSVDGNSGNTIYF
TRBD1,.,TRBJ1-6,TRBV5-1,TGCGCCAGCAGCCAAAATGACAGGGGTTATTCACCCCTCCACTTT,CASSQNDRGYSPLHF
.,.,TRBJ2-7,TRBV20-1,TGCAGTGCTCCCCGGAGAGACGAGCAGTACTTC,CSAPRRDEQYF
.,.,TRBJ1-5,TRBV9,TGTGCCAGCAGCCCTTCGGTTGGCCCCAATCAGCCCCAGCATTTT,CASSPSVGPNQPQHF
.,.,TRBJ1-2,TRBV7-2,TGTGCCAGCAGCTTAGGGAGGGCTAATTATGGCTACACCTTC,CASSLGRANYGYTF
.,few,TRBJ1-2,TRBV18,TGTGCCAGCTCAACCATCTCAGACAGTAGCTATGGCTACACCTTC,CASSTISDSSYGYTF
.,.,TRBJ2-7,TRBV7-6,TGTGCCAGCAGCTTGCGCGACTCCTACGAGCAGTACTTC,CASSLRDSYEQYF
.,.,TRBJ2-7,TRBV7-9,TGTGCCAGCAGCGCCCAGGGAGCCTACGAGCAGTACTTC,CASSAQGAYEQYF
.,.,TRBJ1-2,TRBV4-1,TGCGCCAGCAGCCAAGCAGCGGCAAGCTACTATGGCTACACCTTC,CASSQAAASYYGYTF
TRBD1,.,TRBJ2-1,TRBV5-4,TGTGCCACCCCGGGTGTGGGACAGGGGTTGAATGAGCAGTTCTTC,CATPGVGQGLNEQFF
TRBD2,once,TRBJ2-1,TRBV18,TGTGCCAGCTCACCACCGCTCCAGGCGCGGGAGACTATTTACAATGAGCAGTTCTTC,CASSPPLQARETIYNEQFF
.,.,TRBJ2-3,TRBV6-5,TGTGCCAGCAGTTACGGGCCTGACAGCACAGATACGCAGTATTTT,CASSYGPDSTDTQYF
.,.,TRBJ2-7,TRBV7-4,TGTGCCAGCAGCTTAGTAGGCGGACAGCACTACGAGCAGTACTTC,CASSLVGGQHYEQYF
.,.,TRBJ1-2,TRBV9,TGTGCCAGCAGCGTAGGGGAAGGGGTTGGCTACACCTTC,CASSVGEGVGYTF
.,.,TRBJ1-6,TRBV11-2,TGTGCCAGCAGCTCGGACGGGTTATGGCCCCTCCACTTT,CASSSDGLWPLHF
.,.,TRBJ1-4,TRBV6-6,TGTGCCAGCAGTCGAGAGCCAAGTTTTGGTGAAAAACTGTTTTTT,CASSREPSFGEKLFF
.,few,TRBJ2-7,TRBV19,TGTGCCAGTAGTCTCTTCATTTCCTCGGACATCTCTTTGGGGCAGTACTTC,CASSLFISSDISLGQYF
.,.,TRBJ1-5,TRBV19,TGTGCCAGTAGTATGGGTTTTAATAGCAATCAGCCCCAGCATTTT,CASSMGFNSNQPQHF
.,.,TRBJ1-6,TRBV5-4,TGTGCCAGCAGCGGGGAAGGGGGGAATAATTCACCCCTCCACTTT,CASSGEGGNNSPLHF
.,.,TRBJ1-1,TRBV5-1,TGCGCCAGCAGCATTGGACAGCTGAGTGGTTTGAACACTGAAGCTTTCTTT,CASSIGQLSGLNTEAFF
.,.,TRBJ1-5,TRBV6-4,TGTGCCAGCAGCCCTGGGCCGTTCAATCAGCCCCAGCATTTT,CASSPGPFNQPQHF
TRBD1,.,TRBJ2-1,TRBV5-4,TGTGCCAGCAGCACGAACCGACAGGGGTTAAATGAGCAGTTCTTC,CASSTNRQGLNEQFF